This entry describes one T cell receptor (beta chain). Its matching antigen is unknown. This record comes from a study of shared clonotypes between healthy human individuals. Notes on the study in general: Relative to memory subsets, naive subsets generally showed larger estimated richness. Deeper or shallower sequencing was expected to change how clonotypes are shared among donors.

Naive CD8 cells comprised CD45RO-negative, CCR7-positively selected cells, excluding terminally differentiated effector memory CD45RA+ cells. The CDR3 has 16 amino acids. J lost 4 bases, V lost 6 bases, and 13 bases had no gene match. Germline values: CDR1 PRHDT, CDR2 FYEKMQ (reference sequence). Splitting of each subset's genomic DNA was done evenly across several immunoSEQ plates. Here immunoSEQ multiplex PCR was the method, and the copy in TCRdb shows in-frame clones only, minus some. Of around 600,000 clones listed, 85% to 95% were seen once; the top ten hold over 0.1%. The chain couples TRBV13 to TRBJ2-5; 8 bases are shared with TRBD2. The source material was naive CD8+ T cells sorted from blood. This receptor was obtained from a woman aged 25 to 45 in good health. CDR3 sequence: CASSPTGTSTRETQYF. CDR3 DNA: TGTGCCAGCAGTCCTACTGGGACTAGTACTCGAGAGACCCAGTACTTC.